Sequencing of this T cell receptor beta chain was carried out in a study of blood T cell repertoires in COVID-19. Study-level information: Sample material is recorded as cDNA or gDNA derived from T cells, B-cell-depleted T cells, or PBMCs.

Sequencing used immunoSEQ multiplex PCR; TCRdb keeps in-frame clones, though not all of them. The table has 230,000 or so clones, 70% to 85% seen once; the top ten hold about 2.1%. Looked up from germline, CDR1 is SQVTM and CDR2 is ANQGSEA. V was pared by 6 bases and J by 10 bases, with 17 bases between. There are 12 residues in the CDR3. This receptor was obtained from a man between 35 and 55 years old who had recovered from COVID-19. The rearrangement uses TRBV29-1 and TRBJ2-3, with a weak D call TRBD2 (7 bases). Source material: peripheral blood. The CDR3 sequence: CSVSGGGKAQYF. CDR3 nucleotide sequence: TGCAGCGTGTCCGGCGGGGGCAAGGCGCAGTATTTT.